This T cell receptor (beta chain) was identified during a study of CD8+ T cells in alopecia areata. In the case of this clone: This sample also contains other DNA sequences that code for the same CDR3.

Following RNA extraction, reverse transcription yielded cDNA that acted as the sequencing template. Here immunoSEQ multiplex PCR was the method, and the copy in TCRdb shows in-frame clones only, minus some. The table lists fewer than 250,000 clones, just under 65% of them singletons. Documented treatment: oral pan-JAK inhibitor, 5-10 mg twice daily. Sequences were derived from CD4+ T cells sorted from blood, sampled around week 50, from a patient treated with tofacitinib. The TCR originated in a human donor with alopecia areata.

The DNA of the CDR3 is TGCGCCAGCAGCCAAGTCTTGGGGAACACTGAAGCTTTCTTT. As protein: CASSQVLGNTEAFF. The chain recombines TRBV4-3 with TRBJ1-1; no definite D call. This CDR3 contains 14 residues. Trimming took off 1 base at V and 1 base at J, with 7 bases between the two ends. Germline V gene data show CDR1 as LGHNA and CDR2 as YSLEER.